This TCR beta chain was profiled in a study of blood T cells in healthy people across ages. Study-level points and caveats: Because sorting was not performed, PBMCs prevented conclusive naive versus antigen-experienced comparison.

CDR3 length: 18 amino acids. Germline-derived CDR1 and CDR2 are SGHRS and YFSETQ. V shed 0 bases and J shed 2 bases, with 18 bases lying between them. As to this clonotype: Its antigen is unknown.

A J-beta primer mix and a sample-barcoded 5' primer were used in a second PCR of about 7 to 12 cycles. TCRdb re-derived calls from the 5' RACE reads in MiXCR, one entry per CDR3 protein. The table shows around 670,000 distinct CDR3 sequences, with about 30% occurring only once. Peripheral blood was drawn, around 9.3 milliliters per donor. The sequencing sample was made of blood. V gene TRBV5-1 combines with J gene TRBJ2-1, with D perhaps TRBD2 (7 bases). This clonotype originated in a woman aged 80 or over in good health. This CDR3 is CASSLGGGGTLPYNEQFF. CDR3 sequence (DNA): TGCGCCAGCAGCTTGGGAGGGGGGGGGACACTGCCCTACAATGAGCAGTTCTTC.